This T cell receptor beta chain was identified during a study of blood T cell repertoires in COVID-19. Looking at the study overall: COVID-19 samples collected from the United States, Italy and Spain covered acute and convalescent phases.

From germline, CDR1 is WNHNN and CDR2 SYGVQD (reference sequence). This CDR3 comprises 15 residues. The V end lost 0 bases, the J end lost 0 bases, and 8 bases lay between the germline ends. The table came from immunoSEQ multiplex PCR; TCRdb's copy has only in-frame clones and leaves some out. This sample has a few hundred thousand clones, with more than 75% found just once. Categorization into cohorts depended on clinical history that participants reported. This receptor was obtained from a young woman who had recovered from COVID-19. This chain joins TRBV10-1 and TRBJ1-1, with TRBD1 as a possible D gene (5 bases). Sequencing was performed on PBMCs or T cells enriched from blood (not recorded which). Here the CDR3 reads CASSESGQLNTEAFF. DNA for the CDR3: TGCGCCAGCAGTGAGTCGGGGCAACTGAACACTGAAGCTTTCTTT.